These 8 T cell receptor beta chains share one sample of origin, sequenced in a study of blood T cells in healthy people across ages. With a J-beta primer mix and a sample-barcoded 5' primer, a second PCR ran roughly 6 to 12 cycles. TCRdb re-called the 5' RACE reads through MiXCR, storing one row per CDR3 protein. The sample consists of approximately 1.5 million distinct CDR3 sequences, roughly 32% of them appearing once. Material: blood. These TCRs come from a woman aged 25-40 years in good health.

The rearrangement joins TRBV27 to TRBJ2-3; 10 bases are shared with TRBD2. V lost 0 bases, J lost 14 bases, and 14 bases stayed unmatched. CDR3 length equals 16 residues. Per germline, CDR1 MNHEY and CDR2 SMNVEV (reference sequence). The CDR3 loop is CASSLSPPSSGGDSYF. DNA of the CDR3: TGTGCCAGCAGTTTATCCCCACCTTCTAGCGGGGGAGACTCGTATTTT.

The rearrangement uses TRBV20-1 and TRBJ2-7; 13 bases fit TRBD2. The CDR3 runs to 16 residues. Germline values: CDR1 DFQATT, CDR2 SNEGSKA (reference sequence). The J segment lost 2 bases and the V segment lost 5 bases, leaving 9 bases of the junction unmatched. This chain's CDR3 is CSAPRLAGGPTYEQYF. CDR3 DNA: TGCAGTGCTCCCCGACTAGCGGGGGGCCCCACCTACGAGCAGTACTTC.

About this clonotype itself: This may stem from a read error, because a much larger clone lies one nucleotide away. The chain couples TRBV12-3 or TRBV12-4 to TRBJ2-5; no definite D call. V lost 5 bases and J 6 bases, leaving 10 bases between the germline ends. The CDR3 covers 12 residues. The CDR3 loop is CASSPSGQTQYF. CDR3 in DNA: TGTGCCAGCAGTCCCTCGGGTCAGACCCAGTACTTC.

This clonotype has only a few counts. The gene calls are TRBV6-1 and TRBJ2-6; D remains unclear. Trimming took off 3 bases at V and 10 bases at J, with 10 bases between the two ends. Germline V gives CDR1 MNHNS, CDR2 SASEGT. This CDR3 has 13 residues. For the CDR3, the DNA is TGTGCCAGCAGTGATTATGGTGAGAACGTCCTGACTTTC. Translating it yields CASSDYGENVLTF.

This clonotype was recorded at least ten times. This chain connects TRBV7-2 to TRBJ2-6; D might be TRBD2 (6 bases). Germline values: CDR1 SGHTA, CDR2 FQGNSA. The CDR3 spans 15 residues. V lost 3 bases and J lost 2, with 8 bases in between. The DNA for the CDR3 is TGTGCCAGCAGCTTTTCGGGGGCTGGGGCCAACGTCCTGACTTTC. This sequence encodes CASSFSGAGANVLTF.

This sequence joins TRBV20-1 and TRBJ1-3; D not resolved. Germline CDR1 and CDR2: DFQATT and SNEGSKA (reference sequence). V lost 3 bases and J lost 0, with 6 bases in between. The CDR3 is 13 amino acids. For the CDR3, the DNA is TGCAGTGCTAGTGTCAGCTCTGGAAACACCATATATTTT. This encodes CSASVSSGNTIYF.

The table lists this clonotype with a count of one. The rearrangement uses TRBV27 and TRBJ2-3; 11 bases agree with TRBD2. This CDR3 is built from 17 residues. After removal of 3 bases from V and 6 bases from J, the junction contained 11 bases not matched to a gene. Per the germline V gene, CDR1 is MNHEY and CDR2 is SMNVEV (reference sequence). CDR3 loop: CASSLTPGLAVGDTQYF. CDR3 nucleotides: TGTGCCAGCAGTTTGACCCCGGGACTAGCGGTCGGGGATACGCAGTATTTT.

This sequence joins TRBV27 and TRBJ2-3; TRBD1 is a possible D gene (5 bases). The germline V and J ends were trimmed by 7 bases and 4 bases, with 15 bases remaining between them. This CDR3 spans 14 amino acids. Germline V gene lookup returns CDR1 MNHEY and CDR2 SMNVEV (reference sequence). The CDR3 sequence: CASNPRGGADTQYF. The CDR3 nucleotides are TGTGCCAGCAATCCAAGGGGCGGAGCAGATACGCAGTATTTT.